This T cell receptor beta chain was identified during a study of T cells in Graves' hyperthyroidism and ophthalmopathy. Study outcomes and limitations: Blood also carried most thyroid clonotypes expanded above 0.001.

Template material for amplifying TCR beta CDR3 regions consisted of RNA transcripts. HTBI primers were the set used in a first-round RT-PCR of the TCR CDR3. TCRdb re-derived calls from the multiplex PCR reads in MiXCR, one entry per CDR3 protein. Among over 500,000 distinct CDR3 sequences listed, 15% to 20% were seen once. This CDR3 is 15 amino acids long. The germline gives CDR1 MDHEN, CDR2 SYDVKM. V shed 2 bases and J shed 3 bases, with 11 bases lying between them. This clonotype appeared many times. Its antigen is unidentified. Patients were excluded because of uncontrolled infection, other autoimmune disease, pregnancy or lactation.

The source is a woman between 18 and 30 years old with Graves' ophthalmopathy. Sequenced input: blood. The J gene is TRBJ1-5, the V gene TRBV28, with D unresolved. CDR3 sequence reads: CASSLSQTINQPQHF. In DNA form, the CDR3 reads TGTGCCAGCAGTTTAAGTCAGACTATCAATCAGCCCCAGCATTTT. Based on the CDR3 plus reference TRBV28 and TRBJ1-5, the full variable domain is DVKVTQSSRYLVKRTGEKVFLECVQDMDHENMFWYRQDPGLGLRLIYFSYDVKMKEKGDIPEGYSVSREKKERFSLILESASTNQTSMYLCASSLSQTINQPQHFGDGTRLSIL.